These 21 T cell receptor beta chains share one sample of origin, sequenced in a study of T cell responses to AZD1222 COVID-19 vaccine. Sequencing used immunoSEQ multiplex PCR; TCRdb keeps in-frame clones, though not all of them. This sample has 130,000 or so clones; over 75% occur once, and the top ten carry 7.9%. The sample in question was peripheral blood, obtained 28 days after the second dose of the MenACWY control vaccine. Every receptor here comes from an adult who received the MenACWY meningococcal vaccine as a control.

The chain's CDR3 is CASSPGDRDLHEQYF. The DNA of the CDR3 is TGTGCCAGCAGTCCTGGGGACCGAGATCTCCACGAGCAGTACTTC. The rearrangement uses TRBV6-5 and TRBJ2-7, with D perhaps given as TRBD1 or TRBD2 (5 bases each). Trimming took off 5 bases at V and 5 bases at J, with 19 bases between the two ends. The germline V gene has CDR1 MNHEY and CDR2 SVGAGI. The CDR3 consists of 15 residues.

This chain joins TRBV6-4 and TRBJ1-3; D might be TRBD1 (6 bases). The V gene's germline CDR1 is MRHNA and CDR2 SNTAGT. V lost 10 bases to trimming and J lost 2 bases, with 12 bases between them. The length of the CDR3 is 13 residues. As DNA, the CDR3 is TGTGCCAACCCACAGGGAACTGGAAACACCATATATTTT. Its translation: CANPQGTGNTIYF.

The rearrangement uses TRBV6-2 or TRBV6-3 and TRBJ1-2, with no clear D. Trimming cost V 2 bases and J 7 bases, with 17 bases left between them. CDR3 length: 15 residues. Germline CDR1 and CDR2: MNHEY and SVGEGT. CDR3 sequence (DNA): TGTGCCAGCAGTTACAGTGGGATTAAGTCCGGTGGCTACACCTTC. Its protein is CASSYSGIKSGGYTF.

The genes are TRBV7-8 and TRBJ1-5; 9 bases agree with TRBD1. Unmatched junction bases numbered 5, after V lost 3 bases and J lost 2 bases. CDR1 and CDR2 (germline): SGHVS, FQNEAQ. CDR3 size: 16 residues. The CDR3 is CASSLSQGAGNQPQHF. CDR3 coding DNA: TGTGCCAGCAGCTTGTCACAGGGGGCAGGCAATCAGCCCCAGCATTTT.

The CDR3 is CAWETGFTEAFF. The CDR3 region has the DNA TGTGCCTGGGAGACAGGGTTCACCGAAGCTTTCTTT. V and J are TRBV30 and TRBJ1-1; TRBD1 matches 7 bases. The CDR3 is made up of 12 amino acids. Germline loops: CDR1 GTSNPN, CDR2 SVGIG (reference sequence). V was pared by 5 bases and J by 8 bases, with 8 bases of the junction left unmatched.

J is TRBJ1-2 and V is TRBV4-1, with 10 bases fitting TRBD1. V lost 4 bases and J lost 7; bases outside the gene matches: 6. Germline CDR1 and CDR2: MGHRA and YSYEKL. There are 14 residues in the CDR3. CDR3 residues: CASSLSGQGGGYTF. The DNA for the CDR3 is TGCGCCAGCAGCCTATCCGGACAGGGGGGTGGCTACACCTTC.

The rearrangement uses TRBV9 and TRBJ1-2, with 8 bases fitting TRBD1. With 5 bases clipped from V and 6 bases from J, the junction kept 6 bases outside the gene matches. The CDR3 contains 13 residues. Germline V CDR1 and CDR2: SGDLS, YYNGEE. In DNA form, the CDR3 reads TGTGCCAGCAGGGCGACAGGGGTGGATGGCTACACCTTC. Translated, it gives CASRATGVDGYTF.

The chain is built from TRBV6-5 and TRBJ2-7, with 8 bases that match TRBD1. With V trimmed by 6 bases and J by 3 bases, 4 bases remained unmatched. The CDR3 runs 13 residues. In germline, CDR1 is MNHEY, CDR2 SVGAGI. CDR3 region: CASRQGGGYEQYV. CDR3 nucleotides: TGTGCCAGCAGACAGGGGGGAGGCTACGAGCAGTACGTC.

This sequence joins TRBV9 and TRBJ1-1; 9 nucleotides agree with TRBD1. From germline, CDR1 is SGDLS and CDR2 YYNGEE. The CDR3 has 15 amino acids. Losses at the gene ends were 0 bases for V and 5 bases for J; bases not matched to a gene: 5. This CDR3 reads CASSVVGQGRTEAFF. CDR3 coding DNA: TGTGCCAGCAGCGTAGTGGGACAGGGCCGGACTGAAGCTTTCTTT.

The CDR3: CASSLGRVNTEAFF. The CDR3 nucleotides read TGTGCCAGCAGCTTGGGCAGGGTAAACACTGAAGCTTTCTTT. V is TRBV5-6 and J is TRBJ1-1; tentatively, D is TRBD1 (5 bases). Trimming cost V 0 bases and J 2 bases, with 8 bases left between them. This CDR3 comprises 14 residues. In germline, CDR1 is SGHDT, CDR2 YYEEEE.

This clone is a singleton in its sample. The rearrangement joins TRBV6-5 to TRBJ2-7; 9 nucleotides line up with TRBD1. Germline V CDR1 and CDR2: MNHEY, SVGAGI. V lost 4 bases to trimming and J lost 3 bases; unmatched junction nucleotides: 4. This CDR3 spans 14 amino acids. In DNA, the CDR3 is TGTGCCAGCAGTTTCGGGACAGGGCTCTACGAGCAGTACTTC. Residues: CASSFGTGLYEQYF.

The chain couples TRBV28 to TRBJ1-5, with D maybe TRBD1 (5 bases). Germline V lookup: CDR1 MDHEN, CDR2 SYDVKM. The CDR3 covers 16 residues. Trimming took 4 bases from V and 0 from J, leaving 13 bases between them. The chain's CDR3 is CASSSEGVYSNQPQHF. Written as DNA, the CDR3 is TGTGCCAGCAGTTCCGAAGGGGTTTATAGCAATCAGCCCCAGCATTTT.

Remarks on this clone: Distinct nucleotide sequences in the sample also encode this CDR3. This chain joins TRBV5-1 and TRBJ1-4; the D gene is possibly TRBD1 (5 bases). Per germline, CDR1 SGHRS and CDR2 YFSETQ. This CDR3 spans 14 amino acids. V lost 4 bases, J lost 1 base, and 8 bases lay in between. CDR3 bases: TGCGCCAGCAGCCTCAGGGAAACTAATGAAAAACTGTTTTTT. Its translation: CASSLRETNEKLFF.

This chain joins TRBV3-1 (or the pseudogene TRBV3-2) and TRBJ1-2; D unresolved. The germline V gene encodes CDR1 LGHDT and CDR2 YNNKEL (reference sequence). V gave up 2 bases and J gave up 7 bases, with 14 bases separating them. CDR3 length equals 14 residues. CDR3 nucleotide sequence: TGTGCCAGCAGCCAACGACATCCGAGAGGTGGCTACACCTTC. Amino acid sequence: CASSQRHPRGGYTF.

The chain links TRBV7-9 to TRBJ2-2; no reliable D call. The length of the CDR3 is 16 residues. Trimming removed 2 bases from V and 4 bases from J, with 14 bases in between. The germline V gene has CDR1 SEHNR and CDR2 FQNEAQ (reference sequence). The CDR3 coding sequence is TGTGCCAGCAGCTTAATGACGGGCCAGTCCACCGGGGAGCTGTTTTTT. Translation gives CASSLMTGQSTGELFF. Full variable domain (outside the CDR3, taken from reference TRBV7-9 and TRBJ2-2): DTGVSQNPRHKITKRGQNVTFRCDPISEHNRLYWYRQTLGQGPEFLTYFQNEAQLEKSRLLSDRFSAERPKGSFSTLEIQRTEQGDSAMYLCASSLMTGQSTGELFFGEGSRLTVL.

V gene TRBV6-1 combines with J gene TRBJ2-7, with TRBD2 as a possible D gene (6 bases). CDR3 size: 15 residues. V was clipped by 2 bases and J by 6 bases, with 17 bases between them. Germline CDR1 MNHNS, CDR2 SASEGT. CDR3 in amino acids: CASSELPGSKGEQYF. The CDR3 region has the DNA TGTGCCAGCAGTGAACTCCCCGGGAGTAAGGGCGAGCAGTACTTC.

The chain links TRBV11-2 to TRBJ2-7; TRBD2 matches at 13 bases. From germline, CDR1 is SGHAT and CDR2 FQNNGV. V trimming: 3 bases; J trimming: 4 bases; junction bases outside the gene matches: 3. The CDR3 runs 15 residues. The chain's CDR3 is CASSFTSGRDYEQYF. The CDR3 nucleotides are TGTGCCAGCAGCTTCACTAGCGGGAGGGATTACGAGCAGTACTTC.

V is TRBV11-2 and J is TRBJ2-1; D could derive from TRBD1 or TRBD2 (6 bases each). The CDR3 loop spans 15 amino acids. The germline gives CDR1 SGHAT, CDR2 FQNNGV. Trimming removed 2 bases at V and 5 bases at J, with 13 bases between. The CDR3 here is CASSLWVGGDNEQFF. In DNA, the CDR3 is TGTGCCAGCAGCTTATGGGTCGGGGGCGACAATGAGCAGTTCTTC.

The rearrangement uses TRBV14 and TRBJ1-2; D gene unclear. V was clipped by 6 bases and J by 4 bases, with 21 bases between them. This CDR3 comprises 16 residues. Germline V CDR1 and CDR2: SGHDN, FVKESK. The chain's CDR3 is CASSYRTGPTAYGYTF. Here the CDR3 DNA reads TGTGCCAGCAGTTATAGGACCGGGCCAACGGCCTATGGCTACACCTTC.

CDR3 nucleotides: TGTGCCAGCAGCCTACGACAGGGGGCGGTGGAGACCCAGTACTTC. Translation gives CASSLRQGAVETQYF. The V call is TRBV7-9, the J call TRBJ2-5; 10 positions agree with TRBD1. The germline V gene has CDR1 SEHNR and CDR2 FQNEAQ (reference sequence). V lost 5 bases to trimming and J lost 5 bases; unmatched junction nucleotides: 8. This CDR3 comprises 15 residues.

The chain couples TRBV7-3 to TRBJ2-1; no definite D call. Germline values: CDR1 SGHTA, CDR2 FQGTGA. Between the trimmed V and J ends, which lost 2 bases and 10 bases, there was a span of 12 bases. The CDR3 runs to 13 residues. The CDR3 nucleotides are TGTGCCAGCAGCTTATCCCCTCCCACAGAGCAGTTCTTC. Amino acids: CASSLSPPTEQFF.